The following is a T cell receptor beta chain sequence with its context. Antigen: not known. The ends were cut back, 6 bases at V and 0 bases at J, with 8 bases in the middle. This CDR3 region has 13 residues. This sample is part of a study of T cell responses to AZD1222 COVID-19 vaccine. Study results and limitations: Close to half of all spike-specific TCRs reportedly target regions of the variants that are unmutated. Following two doses of AZD1222, Spike-specific TCR breadth and depth rose.

Here immunoSEQ multiplex PCR was the method, and the copy in TCRdb shows in-frame clones only, minus some. The sample records roughly 140,000 clones, approximately 90% being singletons. This receptor was obtained from an adult who received the AZD1222 COVID-19 vaccine. The source was peripheral blood, collected 28 days after the second AZD1222 dose. This rearrangement joins TRBV12-3 or TRBV12-4 to TRBJ1-1, with D unclear. For the CDR3, the DNA is TGTGCCAGCAGCCGTATAATGAACACTGAAGCTTTCTTT. This translates into CASSRIMNTEAFF.